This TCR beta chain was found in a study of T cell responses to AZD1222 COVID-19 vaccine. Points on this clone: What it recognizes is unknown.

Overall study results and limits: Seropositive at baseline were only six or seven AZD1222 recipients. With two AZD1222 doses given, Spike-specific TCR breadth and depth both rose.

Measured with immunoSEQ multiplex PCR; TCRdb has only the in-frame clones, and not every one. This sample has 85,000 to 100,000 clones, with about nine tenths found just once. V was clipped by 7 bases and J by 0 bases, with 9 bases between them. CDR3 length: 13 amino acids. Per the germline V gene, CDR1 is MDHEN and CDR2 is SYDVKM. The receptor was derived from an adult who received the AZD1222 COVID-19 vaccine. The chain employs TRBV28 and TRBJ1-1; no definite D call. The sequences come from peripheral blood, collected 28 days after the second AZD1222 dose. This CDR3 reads CASTKGMNTEAFF. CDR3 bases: TGTGCCAGCACTAAGGGAATGAACACTGAAGCTTTCTTT.